This TCR beta chain was identified in a study of blood T cell repertoires in COVID-19. The overall study: Specimens from acute and convalescent COVID-19 originated in the United States, Italy and Spain.

V was pared by 1 base and J by 0 bases, with 11 bases between. Germline values: CDR1 MRHNA, CDR2 SNTAGT. The CDR3 runs to 16 residues. Using immunoSEQ multiplex PCR, the repertoire was profiled, and TCRdb retains in-frame clones only, with some absent. The data show around 140,000 clones, roughly 81% seen once. The chain joins TRBV6-4 to TRBJ2-3; a possible D gene is TRBD2 (5 bases). This TCR derives from a woman aged 45-59 years with acute COVID-19. The sequencing input was PBMCs or T cells enriched from blood (not recorded which). DNA of the CDR3: TGTGCCAGCAGTGACTTGGACTCCTCTAGCACAGATACGCAGTATTTT. Protein product: CASSDLDSSSTDTQYF.